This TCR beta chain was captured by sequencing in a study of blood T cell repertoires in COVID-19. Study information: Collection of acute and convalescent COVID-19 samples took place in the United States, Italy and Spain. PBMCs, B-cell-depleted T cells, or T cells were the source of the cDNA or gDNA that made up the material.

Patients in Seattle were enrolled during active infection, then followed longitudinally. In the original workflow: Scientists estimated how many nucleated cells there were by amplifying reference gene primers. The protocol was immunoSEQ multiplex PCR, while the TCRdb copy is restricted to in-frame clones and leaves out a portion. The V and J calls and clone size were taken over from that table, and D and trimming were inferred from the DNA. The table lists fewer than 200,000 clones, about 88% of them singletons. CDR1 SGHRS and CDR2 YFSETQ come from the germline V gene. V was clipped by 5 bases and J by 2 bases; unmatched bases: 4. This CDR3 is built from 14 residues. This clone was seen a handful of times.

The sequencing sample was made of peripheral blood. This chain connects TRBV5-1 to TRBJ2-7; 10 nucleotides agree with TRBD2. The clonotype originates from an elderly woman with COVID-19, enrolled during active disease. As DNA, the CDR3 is TGCGCCAGCAGACCGCTAGCGGGAGCCTACGAGCAGTACTTC. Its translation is CASRPLAGAYEQYF.